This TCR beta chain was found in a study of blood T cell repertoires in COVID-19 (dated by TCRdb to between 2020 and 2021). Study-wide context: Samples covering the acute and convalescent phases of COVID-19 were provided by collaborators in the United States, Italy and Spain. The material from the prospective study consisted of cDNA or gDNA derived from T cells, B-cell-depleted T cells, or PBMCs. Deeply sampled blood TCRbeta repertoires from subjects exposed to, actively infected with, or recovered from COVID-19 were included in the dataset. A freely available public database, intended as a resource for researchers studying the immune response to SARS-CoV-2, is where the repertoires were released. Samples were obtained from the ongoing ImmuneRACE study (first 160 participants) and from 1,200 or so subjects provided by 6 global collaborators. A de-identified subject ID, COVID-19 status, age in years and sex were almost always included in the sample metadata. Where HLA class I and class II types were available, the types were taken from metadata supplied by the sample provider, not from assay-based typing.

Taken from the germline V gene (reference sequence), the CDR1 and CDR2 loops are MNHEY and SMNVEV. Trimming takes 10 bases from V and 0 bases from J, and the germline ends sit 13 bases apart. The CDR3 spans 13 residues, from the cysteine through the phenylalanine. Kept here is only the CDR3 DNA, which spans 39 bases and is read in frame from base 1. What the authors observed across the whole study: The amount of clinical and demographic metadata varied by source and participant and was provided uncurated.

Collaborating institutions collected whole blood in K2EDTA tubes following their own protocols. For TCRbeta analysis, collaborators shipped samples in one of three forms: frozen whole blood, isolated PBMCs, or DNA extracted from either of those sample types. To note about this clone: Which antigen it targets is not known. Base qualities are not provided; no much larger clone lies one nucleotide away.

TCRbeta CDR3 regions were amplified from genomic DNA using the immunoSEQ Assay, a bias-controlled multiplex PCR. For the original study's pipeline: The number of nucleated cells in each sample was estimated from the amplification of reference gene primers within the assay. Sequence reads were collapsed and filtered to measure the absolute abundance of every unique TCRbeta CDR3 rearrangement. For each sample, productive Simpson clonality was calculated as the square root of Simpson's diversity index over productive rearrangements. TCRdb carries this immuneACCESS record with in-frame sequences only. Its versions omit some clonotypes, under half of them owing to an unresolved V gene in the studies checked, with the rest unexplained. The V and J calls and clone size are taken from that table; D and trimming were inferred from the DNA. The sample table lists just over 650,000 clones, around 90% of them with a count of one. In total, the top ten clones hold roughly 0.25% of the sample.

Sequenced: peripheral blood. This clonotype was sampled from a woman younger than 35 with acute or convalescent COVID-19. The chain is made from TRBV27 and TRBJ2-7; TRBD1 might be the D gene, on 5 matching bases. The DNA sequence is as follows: TGTGCCACTCAGGGCCCTAGCTCCTACGAGCAGTACTTC. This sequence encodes CATQGPSSYEQYF.